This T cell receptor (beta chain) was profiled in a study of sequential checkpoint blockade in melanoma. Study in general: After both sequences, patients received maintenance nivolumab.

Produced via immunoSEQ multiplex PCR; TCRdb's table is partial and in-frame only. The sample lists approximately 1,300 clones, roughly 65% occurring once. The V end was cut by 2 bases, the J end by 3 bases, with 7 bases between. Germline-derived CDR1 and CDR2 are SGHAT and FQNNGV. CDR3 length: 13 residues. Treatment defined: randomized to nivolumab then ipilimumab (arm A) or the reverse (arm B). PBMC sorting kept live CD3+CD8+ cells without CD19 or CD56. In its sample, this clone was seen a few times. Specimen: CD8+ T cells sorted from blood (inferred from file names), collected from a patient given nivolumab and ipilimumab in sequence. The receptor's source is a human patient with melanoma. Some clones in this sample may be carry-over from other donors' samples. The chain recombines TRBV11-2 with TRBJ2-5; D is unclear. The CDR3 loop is CASSLWREETQYF. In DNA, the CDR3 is TGTGCCAGCAGCTTATGGAGAGAAGAGACCCAGTACTTC.